Described below is a single T cell receptor beta chain sequence and its context. The sample is drawn from a study of Ad26.COV2.S vaccination and SARS-CoV-2 variants. This table comes from immunoSEQ multiplex PCR, and its TCRdb copy is limited to in-frame clones, with some not included. Of about 250,000 clones listed, around 87% are singletons. V dropped 4 bases and J dropped 0 bases, with 30 bases sitting between them. This CDR3 has 21 residues. Germline V gene lookup returns CDR1 MDHEN and CDR2 SYDVKM. Specified treatment: around 19 received Ad26.COV2.S at low or high dose, single or two shots; about five received placebo; per-sample allocation not given. Collection of the samples took place on day 63 after the first injection of vaccine or placebo.

The source material was peripheral blood, sampled in a trial of Ad26.COV2.S vaccine versus placebo. The clonotype comes from a person aged 18-65 years who received the Ad26.COV2.S COVID-19 vaccine or a placebo. The chain joins TRBV28 to TRBJ2-5; D may match TRBD1 or TRBD2 (7 bases each). The CDR3 spells CASSSRTGGGPVYYDQETQYF. Here the CDR3 DNA reads TGTGCCAGCAGTTCCAGGACAGGCGGGGGACCCGTATACTATGACCAAGAGACCCAGTACTTC. Looking up the rest from reference TRBV28 and TRBJ2-5 gives the full variable domain: DVKVTQSSRYLVKRTGEKVFLECVQDMDHENMFWYRQDPGLGLRLIYFSYDVKMKEKGDIPEGYSVSREKKERFSLILESASTNQTSMYLCASSSRTGGGPVYYDQETQYFGPGTRLLVL.